The T cell receptor beta chain described here comes from a study of cytomegalovirus exposure and HLA in healthy donors. To note about this clone: Antigen unknown.

The CDR3 is made up of 17 amino acids. Germline CDR1 and CDR2: SEHNR and FQNEAQ (reference sequence). Trimming took 5 bases from V and 5 from J; bases not matched to a gene: 9. Overall study results and limits: Association of roughly 18,000 TCR beta sequences with HLA alleles was found at 0.05 false discovery rate in a later analysis.

With 60 Vbeta and 13 Jbeta primers, the PCR was carried out. Sequenced by immunoSEQ multiplex PCR; TCRdb stores in-frame clones only, minus some. In the table there are approximately 220,000 clones, roughly 82% of which are singletons. V gene TRBV7-9 combines with J gene TRBJ1-4, with 12 bases matching TRBD1. The source material was PBMCs. The source is a man in his forties in good health and CMV-seropositive. The CDR3 bases are TGTGCCAGCAGCGGGGGACAGGGGGCGGTTATAAATGAAAAACTGTTTTTT. Amino acid sequence: CASSGGQGAVINEKLFF. Together with reference TRBV7-9 and TRBJ1-4, the CDR3 gives the full variable domain: DTGVSQNPRHKITKRGQNVTFRCDPISEHNRLYWYRQTLGQGPEFLTYFQNEAQLEKSRLLSDRFSAERPKGSFSTLEIQRTEQGDSAMYLCASSGGQGAVINEKLFFGSGTQLSVL.